Listed here is a single TCR beta chain. What it recognizes is unknown. The data are from a study of shared clonotypes between healthy human individuals. Study-wide background: In total, the donors were two women and three men aged 18 to 49.

The study, taken as a whole, reports: Generally, naive subsets came out with larger estimated richness than memory subsets. Owing to a small donor count, the genetic and exposure-history diversity represented was limited.

The CDR3 loop spans 13 amino acids. Trimming pared 6 bases from V and 6 bases from J, leaving 14 bases between. Germline-derived CDR1 and CDR2 are ENHRY and SYGVKD. In the original analysis: ImmunoSEQ sequences covered only the junction and lacked quality scores; filtering therefore differed. The assay was immunoSEQ multiplex PCR, and TCRdb's table has in-frame clones only and misses some. The D gene and trimming were derived from the DNA, and the V and J assignments and clone size from that table. The table shows roughly 2.4 million clones, with approximately 94% occurring only once. This receptor was taken from a man in his late teens or twenties in good health. The chain employs TRBV10-3 and TRBJ1-1, with D maybe TRBD1 (6 bases). Material: naive CD4+ T cells sorted from blood. The sample's subset: CD45RA+ positively selected. Written as DNA, the CDR3 is TGTGCCATCAGACGTGATGCAGGGGCTGAAGCTTTCTTT. Translation: CAIRRDAGAEAFF.